Listed below are T cell receptor beta chains from one sample, sequenced in a study of blood T cell repertoires in COVID-19. The protocol was immunoSEQ multiplex PCR, while the TCRdb copy is restricted to in-frame clones and leaves out a portion. This sample carries 250,000 to 350,000 clones, 80% to 90% of them seen once, and the ten largest clones take approximately 4.2%. Input material: PBMCs or T cells enriched from blood (not recorded which). These receptors originate from a woman aged 25-40 years who had recovered from COVID-19. The CDR3 runs from the conserved cysteine through the conserved F or W. A D gene is named only where the DNA matches it firmly. Size is omitted from some rows. Given values are once, few, many or a class for expanded clones.

D,J,size,V,CDR3,DNA
-,TRBJ2-2,few,TRBV15,CATSRGSSGSENTGELFF,TGTGCCACCAGCAGAGGATCCAGTGGGAGTGAGAACACCGGGGAGCTGTTTTTT
-,TRBJ1-4,-,TRBV25-1,CASSELGGGSVLEKLFF,TGTGCCAGCAGTGAATTGGGGGGTGGGAGTGTGTTGGAAAAACTGTTTTTT
-,TRBJ2-2,once,TRBV28,CASTTTGRHTGELFF,TGTGCCAGCACTACTACAGGGAGACACACCGGGGAGCTGTTTTTT
-,TRBJ1-2,-,TRBV30,CAWSRQVAYGYTF,TGTGCCTGGAGTCGGCAGGTGGCATATGGCTACACCTTC
TRBD1,TRBJ2-2,-,TRBV28,CASSTDRGRTGELFF,TGTGCCAGCAGTACGGACAGGGGGAGGACCGGGGAGCTGTTTTTT
-,TRBJ1-5,-,TRBV5-1,CASSPGSGVQPQHF,TGCGCCAGCAGCCCCGGGTCGGGGGTGCAGCCCCAGCATTTT
TRBD1,TRBJ1-1,-,TRBV10-1,CASSPTGSTEAFF,TGCGCCAGCAGCCCGACAGGGTCGACTGAAGCTTTCTTT
TRBD2,TRBJ2-7,-,TRBV9,CASSAGTSGYEQYF,TGTGCCAGCAGCGCCGGGACTAGCGGATACGAGCAGTACTTC
-,TRBJ2-5,-,TRBV5-6,CASSFFRKVYF,TGTGCCAGCAGCTTTTTTAGAAAAGTGTACTTC
TRBD1,TRBJ1-2,-,TRBV7-9,CASTHRQGGGYTF,TGTGCCAGCACCCACCGACAGGGAGGCGGCTACACCTTC